This TCR beta chain derives from a study of blood T cell repertoires in COVID-19. Study background: The United States, Italy and Spain supplied acute and convalescent COVID-19 samples. T cells, B-cell-depleted T cells, or PBMCs supplied cDNA or gDNA.

Methods used by the authors: Estimation of nucleated cell counts was performed using reference gene primer amplification. Here immunoSEQ multiplex PCR was the method, and the copy in TCRdb shows in-frame clones only, minus some. V and J calls and clone size are as listed in that table; D and trimming were resolved from the DNA. The table lists fewer than 250,000 clones, roughly 84% of them singletons. V lost 4 bases and J lost 4; bases outside the gene matches: 7. This CDR3 spans 15 amino acids. Per germline, CDR1 SGHTA and CDR2 FQGTGA. The receptor was derived from a woman between 40 and 50 years old who had recovered from COVID-19. This sequence joins TRBV7-3 and TRBJ2-5; 9 nucleotides align to TRBD2. What was sequenced was peripheral blood. The CDR3 DNA reads as TGTGCCAGCAGCTCTCTTGGGACTAGCTCAGAGACCCAGTACTTC. It is translated as CASSSLGTSSETQYF.